The T cell receptor (beta chain) described here comes from a study of Ad26.COV2.S vaccination and SARS-CoV-2 variants. Study results and limitations: People who got the vaccine or the placebo had similar non-spike TCR breadth.

Clones were sequenced by immunoSEQ multiplex PCR, and TCRdb holds only the in-frame ones, with some missing. The sample records more than 300,000 clones, 88% being singletons. Documented treatment: approximately 18 received Ad26.COV2.S at low or high dose, single or two shots; roughly 5 received placebo; per-sample allocation not given. Collection of samples fell on day 63 after the first vaccine or placebo injection. In the vaccine, an Ad26 vector expressed the SARS-CoV-2 spike of the Wuhan strain. The germline CDR1 and CDR2 sequences are SGHKS and YYEKEE (reference sequence). The CDR3 extends over 14 amino acids. Trimming stripped 0 bases from V and 0 bases from J, with 7 bases between. Comment on this clone: Its antigen remains unknown.

The chain is built from TRBV5-5 and TRBJ2-7; D unresolved. The clonotype originates from a person aged 18-60 years who received the Ad26.COV2.S COVID-19 vaccine or a placebo. This specimen was peripheral blood, taken in a trial of Ad26.COV2.S vaccine versus placebo. The CDR3 here is CASSLDISSYEQYF. CDR3 in DNA: TGTGCCAGCAGCTTGGACATTAGCTCCTACGAGCAGTACTTC.